This TCR beta chain was recorded in a study of T cells in localized non-small cell lung cancer. About this clone: The target antigen is unknown.

Overall study results and limits: Median detection of top 100 tumor clones in adjacent lung was around 59 clones. Peak T cell clonality was found in uninvolved adjacent lung, exceeding tumor.

V lost 8 bases and J lost 0, with 17 bases in between. The CDR3 sequence is 16 residues long. The germline CDR1 and CDR2 sequences are MGHDK and SYGVNS. The method was immunoSEQ multiplex PCR; TCRdb's version includes in-frame clones alone and lacks a portion of them. In the table there are 30,000 or so clones, around 90% of which are singletons. This sequence joins TRBV25-1 and TRBJ1-3; no clear D gene. The source of this sequence is a woman aged 35-70 years with stage III lung adenocarcinoma. This material consisted of peripheral blood mononuclear cells, taken before any cancer treatment. CDR3 residues: CASSRRASISGNTIYF. The CDR3 DNA reads as TGTGCCAGCTCCAGACGGGCGTCGATCTCTGGAAACACCATATATTTT.